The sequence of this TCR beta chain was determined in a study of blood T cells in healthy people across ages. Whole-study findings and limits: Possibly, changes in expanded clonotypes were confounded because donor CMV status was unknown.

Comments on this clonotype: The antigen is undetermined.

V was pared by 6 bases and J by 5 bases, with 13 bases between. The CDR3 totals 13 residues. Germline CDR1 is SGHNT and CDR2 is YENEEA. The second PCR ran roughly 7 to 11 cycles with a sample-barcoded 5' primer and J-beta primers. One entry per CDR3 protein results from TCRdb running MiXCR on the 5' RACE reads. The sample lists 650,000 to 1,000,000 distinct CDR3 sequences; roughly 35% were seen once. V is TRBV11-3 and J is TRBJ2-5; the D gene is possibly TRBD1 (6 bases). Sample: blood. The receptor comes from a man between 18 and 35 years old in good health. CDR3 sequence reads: CASSPQGDETQYF. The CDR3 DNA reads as TGTGCCAGCAGTCCACAGGGCGATGAGACCCAGTACTTC.